The 20 T cell receptor beta chains given below trace back to one sample, sequenced in a study of OX40 agonist ivuxolimab in advanced cancers. Assay: immunoSEQ multiplex PCR; the TCRdb copy retains only in-frame clones and omits some. The profile covers tens of thousands of clones, with about 87% appearing a single time and approximately 0.98% taken by the ten largest. The material was CD4+ or CD8+ T cells sorted from blood, obtained in a trial of the OX40 agonist ivuxolimab. The receptors derive from an adult with an advanced solid tumor such as melanoma, head and neck, liver or kidney cancer.

The CDR3 region is CSVLGQLNTEAFF. The CDR3 DNA reads as TGCAGCGTTCTGGGACAGCTGAACACTGAAGCTTTCTTT. This chain connects TRBV29-1 to TRBJ1-1; 7 bases are a match to TRBD1. J gave up 0 bases and V 5 bases, and 3 bases lay outside the gene matches. The germline gives CDR1 SQVTM, CDR2 ANQGSEA. This CDR3 is built from 13 residues. The entire variable domain, with the rest obtained from reference TRBV29-1 and TRBJ1-1, is as follows: SAVISQKPSRDICQRGTSLTIQCQVDSQVTMMFWYRQQPGQSLTLIATANQGSEATYESGFVIDKFPISRPNLTFSTLTVSNMSPEDSSIYLCSVLGQLNTEAFFGQGTRLTVV.

V and J are TRBV7-2 and TRBJ2-7, with 9 bases aligning to TRBD2. This CDR3 spans 16 amino acids. Trimming at V came to 4 bases and at J to 4 bases, leaving 11 bases not matched to a gene. Germline CDR1 is SGHTA and CDR2 is FQGNSA. CDR3 nucleotides: TGTGCCAGCAGCTACGGGTCGGGACTAGCTGTATACGAGCAGTACTTC. Its translation: CASSYGSGLAVYEQYF.

The V call is TRBV6-6, the J call TRBJ1-2, with D possibly TRBD1 on 6 matching bases. Germline CDR1 and CDR2: MNHNY and SVGAGI (reference sequence). The CDR3 runs to 15 residues. Trimming stripped 2 bases from V and 3 bases from J, with 13 bases between. The CDR3 sequence is CASSYGEGVYYGYTF. In DNA, the CDR3 is TGTGCCAGCAGTTACGGGGAGGGGGTGTACTATGGCTACACCTTC.

V usage is TRBV6-5 and J usage is TRBJ1-2, with TRBD1 identical over 9 bases. Germline V lookup: CDR1 MNHEY, CDR2 SVGAGI. V gave up 6 bases and J gave up 5 bases; unmatched junction bases: 4. This CDR3 is 13 amino acids long. The DNA of the CDR3 is TGTGCCAGCAGAGCCGGGACAGGGTATGGCTACACCTTC. Its translation is CASRAGTGYGYTF.

J is TRBJ2-5 and V is TRBV2, with no clear D. The germline V gene encodes CDR1 SNHLY and CDR2 FYNNEI. The CDR3 runs to 11 residues. V was clipped by 4 bases and J by 5 bases, with 5 bases between them. CDR3 DNA sequence: TGTGCCAGCAGTGTATGGGAGACCCAGTACTTC. Residues: CASSVWETQYF.

The J gene is TRBJ2-2, the V gene TRBV11-1; TRBD1 matches at 7 bases. J lost 3 bases, V lost 1 base, and 2 bases had no gene match. CDR1 and CDR2 (germline): SGHAT, FQDESV (reference sequence). This CDR3 contains 15 residues. This CDR3 reads CASSLDGQDTGELFF. CDR3 bases: TGTGCCAGCAGCTTAGACGGACAGGACACCGGGGAGCTGTTTTTT.

The V gene is TRBV7-6, the J gene TRBJ2-7; D is possibly TRBD2 (6 bases). V lost 1 base and J 6 bases, leaving 13 bases between the germline ends. Per germline, CDR1 SGHVS and CDR2 FNYEAQ. The length of the CDR3 is 14 residues. The CDR3 bases are TGTGCCAGCAGCTTAGGGGAGGCCCGCGGCGAGCAGTACTTC. Amino acids: CASSLGEARGEQYF.

This clone was seen once. The V gene is TRBV7-9, the J gene TRBJ2-1; tentatively, D is TRBD2 (6 bases). The CDR3 totals 16 residues. Germline lookup yields CDR1 SEHNR and CDR2 FQNEAQ (reference sequence). Trimming took off 5 bases at V and 7 bases at J, with 21 bases between the two ends. The CDR3 region has the DNA TGTGCCAGCAGCCTAGAAAGGGGAGGTGGCGGTAATGAGCAGTTCTTC. Amino acid sequence: CASSLERGGGGNEQFF.

This clone was counted a single time. The chain combines TRBV28 with TRBJ1-5, with D uncertain. This CDR3 is built from 16 residues. The V gene's germline CDR1 is MDHEN and CDR2 SYDVKM. V was cut by 4 bases and J by 0 bases, with 13 bases left in between. In nucleotides, the CDR3 is TGTGCCAGCAGTTCGGATCGGGCATTTAGCAATCAGCCCCAGCATTTT. This encodes CASSSDRAFSNQPQHF.

CDR3: CASSLVYGHGNSPLHF. The DNA of the CDR3 is TGTGCCAGCAGCTTAGTTTACGGTCACGGTAATTCACCCCTCCACTTT. The chain employs TRBV7-3 and TRBJ1-6; no reliable D call. The CDR3 consists of 16 residues. Trimming removed 2 bases at V and 6 bases at J, with 14 bases between. Germline lookup yields CDR1 SGHTA and CDR2 FQGTGA.

This clone showed up just once. The J gene is TRBJ2-5, the V gene TRBV6-5, with D perhaps TRBD1 or TRBD2 (7 bases each). The CDR3 extends over 15 amino acids. V was pared by 6 bases and J by 2 bases, with 16 bases between. Germline V CDR1 and CDR2: MNHEY, SVGAGI. CDR3 coding DNA: TGTGCCAGCAGACAGGGAGGGACAGTTCAAGAGACCCAGTACTTC. Residues: CASRQGGTVQETQYF.

The CDR3 DNA reads TGTGCCAGCAGCTCTCCCGAGGTCACTGAAGCTTTCTTT. Translating it yields CASSSPEVTEAFF. This chain uses TRBV11-3 with TRBJ1-1; D gene ambiguous. The ends were cut back, 4 bases at V and 4 bases at J, with 10 bases in the middle. CDR1 and CDR2 from the germline V gene are SGHNT and YENEEA. This CDR3 region has 13 residues.

J is TRBJ2-3 and V is TRBV7-2, with TRBD2 identical over 11 bases. The germline V gene encodes CDR1 SGHTA and CDR2 FQGNSA. The CDR3 has 18 residues. V shed 1 base, J shed 0 bases, and the junction held 6 bases outside the gene matches. The CDR3 DNA sequence: TGTGCCAGCAGCTTAGAAGTAGCGGGAGGGGCTAGCACAGATACGCAGTATTTT. It translates to CASSLEVAGGASTDTQYF.

The chain carries TRBV7-3 and TRBJ2-3; TRBD2 matches at 11 bases. In germline, CDR1 is SGHTA, CDR2 FQGTGA. With V trimmed by 5 bases and J by 4 bases, 5 bases remained unmatched. The CDR3 totals 15 residues. The CDR3 DNA reads as TGTGCCAGCAGCCCTACTAGCGGGGGTGCAGATACGCAGTATTTT. This codes for CASSPTSGGADTQYF.

The chain links TRBV5-4 to TRBJ2-7, with a possible D match to TRBD1 (5 bases). Germline loops: CDR1 SGHNT, CDR2 YYREEE (reference sequence). Trimming took off 0 bases at V and 4 bases at J, with 14 bases between the two ends. This CDR3 is 15 amino acids long. For the CDR3, the DNA is TGTGCCAGCAGCTTGGCCGCAGGGAATATGTACGAGCAGTACTTC. Protein: CASSLAAGNMYEQYF. Full variable domain (remainder filled in from reference TRBV5-4 and TRBJ2-7): ETGVTQSPTHLIKTRGQQVTLRCSSQSGHNTVSWYQQALGQGPQFIFQYYREEENGRGNFPPRFSGLQFPNYSSELNVNALELDDSALYLCASSLAAGNMYEQYFGPGTRLTVT.

V usage is TRBV18 and J usage is TRBJ2-7; TRBD1 matches 8 bases. V lost 3 bases and J lost 2; bases outside the gene matches: 6. Germline assignment: CDR1 KGHSH and CDR2 LQKENI. The CDR3 consists of 15 residues. For the CDR3, the DNA is TGTGCCAGCTCACCTTGGGACAGGTCGACCTACGAGCAGTACTTC. This encodes CASSPWDRSTYEQYF.

The chain is built from TRBV28 and TRBJ2-4, with 7 positions matching TRBD1. V lost 5 bases to trimming and J lost 0 bases; unmatched junction nucleotides: 4. The CDR3 contains 15 residues. CDR1 and CDR2 (germline): MDHEN, SYDVKM. The CDR3 coding sequence is TGTGCCAGCAGTCCGGGACAGCTAGCCAAAAACATTCAGTACTTC. Its protein is CASSPGQLAKNIQYF.

The V gene is TRBV18, the J gene TRBJ2-4; 8 positions match TRBD1. The junction had 9 bases not matched to a gene; V was cut back by 2 bases and J by 6 bases. Germline assignment: CDR1 KGHSH and CDR2 LQKENI. The length of the CDR3 is 16 residues. As DNA, the CDR3 is TGTGCCAGCTCACCAAGGGGTGTACAGGGGGGAAACATTCAGTACTTC. This sequence encodes CASSPRGVQGGNIQYF. The complete variable domain, with remaining parts taken from reference TRBV18 and TRBJ2-4, reads NAGVMQNPRHLVRRRGQEARLRCSPMKGHSHVYWYRQLPEEGLKFMVYLQKENIIDESGMPKERFSAEFPKEGPSILRIQQVVRGDSAAYFCASSPRGVQGGNIQYFGAGTRLSVL.

The rearrangement uses TRBV12-5 and TRBJ2-7, with a tentative D call TRBD1 (6 bases). This CDR3 is built from 14 residues. V lost 6 bases to trimming and J lost 1 base, with 13 bases between them. Germline values: CDR1 LGHNT, CDR2 FRNRAP. For the CDR3, the DNA is TGTGCTAGTGGAAATGACAGGATGTCCTACGAGCAGTACTTC. Residues: CASGNDRMSYEQYF.

The rearrangement uses TRBV11-3 and TRBJ2-7, with TRBD1 matching over 8 bases. CDR3 length: 15 amino acids. V shed 5 bases and J 3 bases; nucleotides not matched to a gene: 9. Looked up from germline, CDR1 is SGHNT and CDR2 is YENEEA. CDR3 coding DNA: TGTGCCAGCAGCCGGGGCGGGACAGGTGGCTACGAGCAGTACTTC. This encodes CASSRGGTGGYEQYF. Combining the CDR3 with reference TRBV11-3 and TRBJ2-7 gives the whole variable domain EAGVVQSPRYKIIEKKQPVAFWCNPISGHNTLYWYLQNLGQGPELLIRYENEEAVDDSQLPKDRFSAERLKGVDSTLKIQPAELGDSAVYLCASSRGGTGGYEQYFGPGTRLTVT.